Following are 16 T cell receptor beta chains from one sample sequenced in a study of blood T cell repertoires in COVID-19. The assay was immunoSEQ multiplex PCR, and TCRdb's table has in-frame clones only and misses some. The table records 200,000 to 300,000 clones, just over 85% of them present only once. Sample: peripheral blood. These receptors were collected from a man of 80 years or more with acute or convalescent COVID-19.

J is TRBJ1-1 and V is TRBV11-2; 8 bases fit TRBD1. The CDR3 totals 14 residues. V was clipped by 4 bases and J by 6 bases; unmatched bases: 7. The germline V gene has CDR1 SGHAT and CDR2 FQNNGV. CDR3 in DNA: TGTGCCAGCAGCTCCCAGGGGGCGTTCGCTGAAGCTTTCTTT. As protein: CASSSQGAFAEAFF.

CDR3 in DNA: TGTGCCAGCAGTACCGCCTCAACAGGGAATCAGCCCCAGCATTTT. It encodes CASSTASTGNQPQHF. The chain uses TRBV28 and TRBJ1-5; D may be TRBD1 (6 bases). CDR1 and CDR2 (germline): MDHEN, SYDVKM. This CDR3 has 15 residues. V was trimmed by 5 bases and J by 4 bases, leaving 15 bases between them.

The chain combines TRBV5-1 with TRBJ2-2; D perhaps matches TRBD2 (5 bases). V was clipped by 2 bases and J by 3 bases, with 11 bases between them. The CDR3 extends over 15 amino acids. CDR1 is SGHRS and CDR2 is YFSETQ in the germline V gene. The CDR3 DNA follows: TGCGCCAGCAGCTTAAAACTCGGGGACACCGGGGAGCTGTTTTTT. This translates into CASSLKLGDTGELFF.

The gene calls are TRBV11-2 and TRBJ1-2, with TRBD1 as a possible D gene (5 bases). The germline V gene has CDR1 SGHAT and CDR2 FQNNGV. The CDR3 has 13 amino acids. Trimming left V 5 bases short and J 4 bases short, with 11 bases between. The CDR3 region is CASSDDSLYGYTF. CDR3 sequence (DNA): TGTGCCAGCAGCGACGACAGCCTCTATGGCTACACCTTC.

The rearrangement joins TRBV14 to TRBJ1-2, with 8 bases lining up with TRBD1. Germline V gives CDR1 SGHDN, CDR2 FVKESK. Trimming removed 4 bases from V and 8 bases from J; junction bases left unmatched: 6. The CDR3 totals 13 residues. CDR3: CASSRDRGGGYTF. The CDR3 DNA sequence: TGTGCCAGCAGCCGTGACAGGGGCGGCGGCTACACCTTC.

This rearrangement joins TRBV7-2 to TRBJ2-2; 9 nucleotides line up with TRBD2. V was clipped by 5 bases and J by 4 bases; unmatched bases: 5. CDR1 is SGHTA and CDR2 is FQGNSA in the germline V gene. The CDR3 covers 15 residues. The CDR3 DNA is TGTGCCAGCAGCCCGGCGGGAGGGCCCACCGGGGAGCTGTTTTTT. Its translation is CASSPAGGPTGELFF.

In nucleotides, the CDR3 is TGTGCCAGTTTGACGACAGGGGGCTGGAGGGAGCAGTACTTC. It yields the protein CASLTTGGWREQYF. V and J are TRBV6-5 and TRBJ2-7, with TRBD1 matching over 10 bases. Germline V gives CDR1 MNHEY, CDR2 SVGAGI. The CDR3 has 14 residues. J lost 7 bases, V lost 9 bases, and 12 bases had no gene match.

This clone turned up a few times. The genes are TRBV14 and TRBJ2-7; tentatively, D is TRBD1 (5 bases). Germline values: CDR1 SGHDN, CDR2 FVKESK. V was trimmed by 0 bases and J by 5 bases, leaving 17 bases between them. The CDR3 length is 16 residues. The DNA for the CDR3 is TGTGCCAGCAGCCAAGACAGGGTGTCCATGGAAAACGAGCAGTACTTC. It encodes CASSQDRVSMENEQYF.

This clone was found once. The chain couples TRBV6-5 to TRBJ1-3; unclear D gene. V lost 7 bases and J 1 base, leaving 5 bases between the germline ends. Germline assignment: CDR1 MNHEY and CDR2 SVGAGI. The CDR3 runs to 12 residues. The CDR3 region is CASTGSGNTIYF. In DNA, the CDR3 is TGTGCCAGCACGGGGTCTGGAAACACCATATATTTT.

CDR3 nucleotides: TGTGCCAGCAGCGGGGGATCGACTAGACGCCAGCAGTACTTC. This gives the protein CASSGGSTRRQQYF. J is TRBJ2-7 and V is TRBV11-2; D possibly corresponds to TRBD2 (6 bases). Germline CDR1 reads SGHAT; CDR2 reads FQNNGV. CDR3 length equals 14 residues. Trimming shortened V by 5 bases and J by 8 bases, and 19 bases separated the two germline ends. Combining the CDR3 with reference TRBV11-2 and TRBJ2-7 gives the whole variable domain EAGVAQSPRYKIIEKRQSVAFWCNPISGHATLYWYQQILGQGPKLLIQFQNNGVVDDSQLPKDRFSAERLKGVDSTLKIQPAKLEDSAVYLCASSGGSTRRQQYFGPGTRLTVT.

In DNA, the CDR3 is TGTGCCAGCAGTTACCGACCGCAGGGGGCTAGCACAGATACGCAGTATTTT. Encoded protein: CASSYRPQGASTDTQYF. The rearrangement uses TRBV6-2 or TRBV6-3 and TRBJ2-3; TRBD1 aligns across 8 bases. The CDR3 runs 17 residues. Trimming removed 2 bases from V and 0 bases from J; junction bases left unmatched: 7. Germline V gene data show CDR1 as MNHEY and CDR2 as SVGEGT.

V gene TRBV4-2 combines with J gene TRBJ2-3; D uncertain. CDR1 is LGHNA and CDR2 is YNFKEQ in the germline V gene. V lost 0 bases to trimming and J lost 0 bases, with 10 bases between them. CDR3 length: 16 residues. CDR3 residues: CASSQEEYSSTDTQYF. The DNA for the CDR3 is TGTGCCAGCAGCCAAGAGGAGTATTCTAGCACAGATACGCAGTATTTT.

This clone occurred once. The chain combines TRBV7-2 with TRBJ1-4; D gene uncertain. Trimming took 5 bases from V and 7 from J, leaving 23 bases between them. In germline, CDR1 is SGHTA, CDR2 FQGNSA. The CDR3 runs to 17 residues. CDR3 in DNA: TGTGCCAGCAGCAATCTACCATCAGGACTCTCGATTGAAAAACTGTTTTTT. Its translation: CASSNLPSGLSIEKLFF.

The CDR3, as DNA: TGCGCCAGCAGCTTGGTACCAGGGGAGGGAAACATTCAGTACTTC. Protein product: CASSLVPGEGNIQYF. This chain uses TRBV5-1 with TRBJ2-4; TRBD2 might be the D (7 bases). The CDR3 runs to 15 residues. Germline CDR1 is SGHRS and CDR2 is YFSETQ. V lost 0 bases and J lost 6, with 13 bases in between.

This clone was recorded only once. V usage is TRBV6-1 and J usage is TRBJ2-2; possibly TRBD2 for D (6 bases). Germline V gives CDR1 MNHNS, CDR2 SASEGT. V was clipped by 4 bases and J by 2 bases, with 14 bases between them. This CDR3 comprises 16 residues. Here the CDR3 reads CASSGLAGRNTGELFF. The CDR3 bases are TGTGCCAGCAGTGGGCTGGCGGGGCGCAACACCGGGGAGCTGTTTTTT.

The CDR3 loop is CASSLGTGRYTF. CDR3 coding DNA: TGTGCCAGCAGTTTAGGGACAGGGCGCTACACCTTC. V gene TRBV12-3 or TRBV12-4 combines with J gene TRBJ1-2; 8 bases are a match to TRBD1. The CDR3 has 12 residues. V lost 1 base to trimming and J lost 9 bases; unmatched junction nucleotides: 1.